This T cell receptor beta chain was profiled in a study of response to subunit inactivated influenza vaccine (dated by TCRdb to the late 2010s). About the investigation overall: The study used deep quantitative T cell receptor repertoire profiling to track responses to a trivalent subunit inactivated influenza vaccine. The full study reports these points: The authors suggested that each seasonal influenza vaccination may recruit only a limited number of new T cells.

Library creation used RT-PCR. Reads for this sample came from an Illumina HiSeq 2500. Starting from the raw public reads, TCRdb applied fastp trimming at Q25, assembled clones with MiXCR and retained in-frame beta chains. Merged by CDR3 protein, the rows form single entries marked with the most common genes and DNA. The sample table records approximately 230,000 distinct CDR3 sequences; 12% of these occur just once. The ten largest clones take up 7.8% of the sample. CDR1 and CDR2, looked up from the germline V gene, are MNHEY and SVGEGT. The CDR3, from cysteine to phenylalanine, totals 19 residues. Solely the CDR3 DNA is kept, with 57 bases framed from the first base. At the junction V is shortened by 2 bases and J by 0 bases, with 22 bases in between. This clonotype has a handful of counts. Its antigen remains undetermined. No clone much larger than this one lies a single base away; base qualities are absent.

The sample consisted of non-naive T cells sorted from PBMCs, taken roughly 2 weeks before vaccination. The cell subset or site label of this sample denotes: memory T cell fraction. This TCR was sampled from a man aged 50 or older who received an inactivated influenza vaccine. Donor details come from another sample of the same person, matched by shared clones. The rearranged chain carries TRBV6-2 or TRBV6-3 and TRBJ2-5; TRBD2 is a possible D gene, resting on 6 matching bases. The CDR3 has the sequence CASSYPKRSSATYQETQYF. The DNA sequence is TGTGCCAGCAGTTACCCAAAACGTTCTAGCGCAACGTACCAAGAGACCCAGTACTTC.